One and the same sample provided the 9 T cell receptor beta chains below, sequenced in a study of blood T cell repertoires in COVID-19 (dated by TCRdb to 2018 to 2020). Receptors were amplified or captured by the immunoSEQ multiplex PCR assay. Held by TCRdb, this immuneACCESS table contains in-frame sequences only and omits some clones. Under half of the omission traces to an unresolved V gene where checked; the cause of the rest is unknown. This sample lists approximately 150,000 clones; approximately 88% were detected once. The top ten constitute 3% to 4.5% of the sample. Sequenced sample: peripheral blood. The source of these receptors is an older woman who had recovered from COVID-19.

This sequence joins TRBV7-2 and TRBJ1-6; perhaps TRBD1 as D (5 bases). V lost 1 base to trimming and J lost 0 bases, with 10 bases between them. CDR3 length: 17 residues. Germline CDR1 SGHTA, CDR2 FQGNSA. CDR3 loop: CASSLEYRSSYNSPLHF. DNA for the CDR3: TGTGCCAGCAGCTTAGAGTACAGGAGCTCCTATAATTCACCCCTCCACTTT.

This clone was seen a handful of times. The chain links TRBV2 to TRBJ1-2; D is perhaps TRBD1 (5 bases). Per germline, CDR1 SNHLY and CDR2 FYNNEI. V lost 2 bases, J lost 8 bases, and 6 bases lay in between. This CDR3 region has 11 residues. The CDR3 region is CASSEQGGYTF. DNA of the CDR3: TGTGCCAGCAGTGAACAGGGCGGCTACACCTTC.

The chain uses TRBV7-9 and TRBJ1-4; D is perhaps TRBD1 (6 bases). Trimming pared 4 bases from V and 8 bases from J, leaving 20 bases between. The CDR3 length is 16 residues. Germline V gives CDR1 SEHNR, CDR2 FQNEAQ (reference sequence). The CDR3 sequence is CASSSKGQTLLEKLFF. CDR3 sequence (DNA): TGTGCCAGCAGCTCAAAAGGACAGACGTTATTGGAAAAACTGTTTTTT. Supplemented by reference TRBV7-9 and TRBJ1-4, the full variable domain reads DTGVSQNPRHKITKRGQNVTFRCDPISEHNRLYWYRQTLGQGPEFLTYFQNEAQLEKSRLLSDRFSAERPKGSFSTLEIQRTEQGDSAMYLCASSSKGQTLLEKLFFGSGTQLSVL.

The chain employs TRBV30 and TRBJ1-6; 9 positions match TRBD1. The CDR3 loop spans 16 amino acids. Looked up from germline, CDR1 is GTSNPN and CDR2 is SVGIG (reference sequence). With V trimmed by 0 bases and J by 7 bases, 7 bases remained unmatched. In nucleotides, the CDR3 is TGTGCCTGGAGTGTACCGACAGGGGGGCTAAATTCACCCCTCCACTTT. Translated: CAWSVPTGGLNSPLHF.

In this sample, this clone turned up once. The chain recombines TRBV4-2 with TRBJ2-1; TRBD1 agrees at 8 bases. Germline-derived CDR1 and CDR2 are LGHNA and YNFKEQ. V was clipped by 6 bases and J by 7 bases; unmatched bases: 8. The CDR3 has 14 residues. In nucleotides, the CDR3 is TGTGCCAGCAGAACCGACAGGGGATTGAATGAGCAGTTCTTC. Protein product: CASRTDRGLNEQFF.

The V and J genes are TRBV4-3 and TRBJ2-1; TRBD1 matches 9 bases. After removal of 1 base from V and 7 bases from J, the junction contained 5 bases not matched to a gene. CDR1 and CDR2 from the germline V gene are LGHNA and YSLEER. The CDR3 loop spans 15 amino acids. This CDR3 is CASSQVAQGANEQFF. Written as DNA, the CDR3 is TGCGCCAGCAGCCAAGTTGCACAGGGGGCGAATGAGCAGTTCTTC.

V usage is TRBV9 and J usage is TRBJ2-7; tentatively, D is TRBD1 (5 bases). CDR3 length equals 17 residues. The V gene lost 0 bases and the J gene lost 2 bases, with 18 bases spanning the gap. Germline-derived CDR1 and CDR2 are SGDLS and YYNGEE. CDR3 nucleotide sequence: TGTGCCAGCAGCGTAGGGATCAGGGCAGGTCGCACCTACGAGCAGTACTTC. This translates into CASSVGIRAGRTYEQYF. Full variable domain (remainder filled in from reference TRBV9 and TRBJ2-7): DSGVTQTPKHLITATGQRVTLRCSPRSGDLSVYWYQQSLDQGLQFLIQYYNGEERAKGNILERFSAQQFPDLHSELNLSSLELGDSALYFCASSVGIRAGRTYEQYFGPGTRLTVT.

CDR3 sequence: CASSPNVDQPQHF. DNA of the CDR3: TGTGCCAGTAGCCCCAATGTTGATCAGCCCCAGCATTTT. The genes are TRBV19 and TRBJ1-5, with no clear D. This CDR3 has 13 residues. CDR1 and CDR2 from the germline V gene are LNHDA and SQIVND (reference sequence). V was clipped by 6 bases and J by 5 bases, with 11 bases between them.

V and J are TRBV5-1 and TRBJ2-2; D is perhaps TRBD1 (6 bases). Germline CDR1 is SGHRS and CDR2 is YFSETQ. The CDR3 has 16 amino acids. Between the trimmed V and J ends, which lost 1 base and 4 bases, there was a span of 14 bases. The CDR3 protein is CASSLSGDPFTGELFF. The DNA for the CDR3 is TGCGCCAGCAGCTTGTCAGGGGATCCTTTCACCGGGGAGCTGTTTTTT.